This TCR beta chain was sequenced during a study of cytomegalovirus exposure and HLA in healthy donors. Study overall: The roughly 120 million unique TCR beta sequences, from about 179 million T cells, were found by an earlier analysis.

Study outcomes and limitations: According to a later analysis, donors in an Asian-associated ancestry cluster reportedly had fewer N-insertions than the approximately 670-donor mean. The study dropped some indistinguishable V segments, TRBV6-2 and TRBV6-3 among them.

PCR used 60 Vbeta primers and 13 Jbeta primers. The data were produced by immunoSEQ multiplex PCR, yet TCRdb's version contains in-frame clones alone and is incomplete. The sample lists some 220,000 clones, over 75% seen once, with about 0.5% in the top ten. With respect to this clone: Its cognate antigen is unknown.

The CDR3 extends over 15 amino acids. The germline CDR1 and CDR2 sequences are LNHDA and SQIVND (reference sequence). The V gene lost 0 bases and the J gene lost 2 bases, with 8 bases spanning the gap. V usage is TRBV19 and J usage is TRBJ1-5; D call uncertain. The sample consisted of PBMCs. The sequence was obtained from a boy aged 5-17 years in good health and CMV-seronegative. Here the CDR3 DNA reads TGTGCCAGTAGTATAGATCGGGAGGGCAATCAGCCCCAGCATTTT. This translates into CASSIDREGNQPQHF.